These T cell receptor beta chains were read from a single sample in a study of post-analysis software for immune sequencing data. TCRdb called the PCR reads again in MiXCR, with one record for every CDR3 protein. Found here are 750,000 to 950,000 distinct CDR3 sequences, approximately 53% of them singletons; the top ten hold 4% to 5.5%. The sample comprised blood. These receptors were collected from a girl aged 5-17 years with multiple sclerosis. Both conserved end residues are part of each CDR3. Each record gives: D gene, clone size, V gene, J gene, CDR3 protein, CDR3 DNA. The D gene is left open where the match is weak. Only part of the rows carry a size: once, few, many, or a class if the clone is expanded.

NA	NA	TRBV13	TRBJ2-1	CASSQVRAFNEQFF	TGTGCCAGCAGCCAGGTCCGGGCCTTCAATGAGCAGTTCTTC
TRBD1	few	TRBV6-5	TRBJ1-2	CASSSHPTGIYGYTF	TGTGCCAGCAGTTCGCACCCGACAGGGATCTATGGCTACACCTTC
NA	once	TRBV6-1	TRBJ1-5	CASSPSTPQTLLKAQHF	TGTGCCAGCAGCCCATCTACCCCACAGACCTTATTGAAAGCCCAGCATTTT
NA	NA	TRBV12-3/TRBV12-4	TRBJ2-3	CASSLEPGSVSTDTQYF	TGTGCCAGCAGTTTAGAGCCAGGGTCGGTCAGCACAGATACGCAGTATTTT
NA	NA	TRBV5-1	TRBJ1-4	CASSSGNTGTNEKLFF	TGCGCCAGCAGCTCCGGGAATACCGGGACTAATGAAAAACTGTTTTTT
NA	once	TRBV27	TRBJ2-3	CASSSGRGVTDTQYF	TGTGCCAGCAGTTCGGGCAGGGGGGTCACAGATACGCAGTATTTT
NA	NA	TRBV20-1	TRBJ1-1	CSARWTEAFF	TGCAGTGCCAGATGGACTGAAGCTTTCTTT
NA	NA	TRBV20-1	TRBJ2-1	CSARDLPTYNEQFF	TGCAGTGCTAGAGATCTTCCTACCTACAATGAGCAGTTCTTC
NA	NA	TRBV20-1	TRBJ2-7	CSAEDSSYEQYF	TGCAGTGCTGAGGACAGCTCCTACGAGCAGTACTTC
NA	NA	TRBV27	TRBJ2-1	CASSLDGLAYNEQFF	TGTGCCAGCAGTTTAGATGGGTTAGCCTACAATGAGCAGTTCTTC
TRBD2	NA	TRBV6-5	TRBJ2-7	CASSREGPNEQYF	TGTGCCAGCAGCCGGGAGGGCCCCAACGAGCAGTACTTC
TRBD1	once	TRBV20-1	TRBJ2-4	CSATKQGTKNIQYF	TGCAGTGCTACTAAACAGGGGACCAAAAACATTCAGTACTTC
NA	NA	TRBV5-1	TRBJ2-3	CASSLGGALDTQYF	TGCGCCAGCAGCTTGGGGGGGGCGTTAGATACGCAGTATTTT
TRBD2	NA	TRBV10-3	TRBJ2-3	CAITTGGSDTQYF	TGTGCCATCACAACGGGGGGGTCAGATACGCAGTATTTT
NA	NA	TRBV6-5	TRBJ2-5	CASSYSGRETQYF	TGTGCCAGCAGTTACTCGGGTCGGGAGACCCAGTACTTC
NA	few	TRBV25-1	TRBJ1-1	CASSGVGDTEAFF	TGTGCCAGCAGTGGTGTCGGCGACACTGAAGCTTTCTTT
NA	NA	TRBV12-3/TRBV12-4	TRBJ2-7	CASPPRGSGAYEQYF	TGTGCCAGCCCTCCGCGGGGTAGCGGCGCCTACGAGCAGTACTTC
TRBD1	NA	TRBV7-2	TRBJ2-7	CASSGTGGGEQYF	TGTGCCAGCAGCGGGACAGGGGGGGGCGAGCAGTACTTC
NA	once	TRBV21-1	TRBJ2-7	CASSKKGRGGTSGINEQYF	TGTGCCAGCAGCAAAAAGGGGAGAGGCGGGACTAGCGGAATCAATGAGCAGTACTTC
NA	few	TRBV20-1	TRBJ2-5	CSAPQGNGETQYF	TGCAGTGCTCCTCAGGGGAATGGAGAGACCCAGTACTTC
TRBD1	few	TRBV18	TRBJ2-7	CASSPPDRRYEQYF	TGTGCCAGCTCACCACCGGACAGGCGCTACGAGCAGTACTTC
NA	once	TRBV9	TRBJ2-1	CASSARGRTYNEQFF	TGTGCCAGCAGCGCCCGGGGGAGAACCTACAATGAGCAGTTCTTC
NA	NA	TRBV29-1	TRBJ1-2	CSVDKWGVDYGYTF	TGCAGCGTTGATAAATGGGGAGTGGACTATGGCTACACCTTC
TRBD1	NA	TRBV29-1	TRBJ2-2	CSVRGRTGGTGELFF	TGCAGCGTTAGGGGTCGCACAGGGGGAACCGGGGAGCTGTTTTTT
TRBD2	NA	TRBV6-5	TRBJ2-1	CASRSRDYYNEQFF	TGTGCCAGCAGATCCCGGGACTATTACAATGAGCAGTTCTTC
NA	NA	TRBV20-1	TRBJ1-5	CSARDSQVTNQPQHF	TGCAGTGCTAGAGATTCCCAAGTTACCAATCAGCCCCAGCATTTT
NA	few	TRBV12-3/TRBV12-4	TRBJ2-1	CASSPRGGAYRWNEQFF	TGTGCCAGCAGTCCGAGGGGGGGAGCGTATCGATGGAATGAGCAGTTCTTC
NA	NA	TRBV5-5	TRBJ2-1	CASSLRFPGDSEQFF	TGTGCCAGCAGCTTACGATTCCCAGGGGATAGTGAGCAGTTCTTC
NA	NA	TRBV10-2	TRBJ2-1	CASSDRNSYNEQFF	TGCGCCAGCAGTGACCGGAACTCCTACAATGAGCAGTTCTTC
NA	few	TRBV25-1	TRBJ2-6	CASRARGANVLTF	TGTGCCAGCAGGGCCCGGGGGGCCAACGTCCTGACTTTC
NA	NA	TRBV21-1	TRBJ2-7	CASSKEKRTPYEQYF	TGTGCCAGCAGCAAGGAGAAAAGGACCCCCTACGAGCAGTACTTC
NA	few	TRBV3-1	TRBJ2-7	CASSQDPGTVGSYEQYF	TGTGCCAGCAGCCAAGACCCCGGGACCGTAGGGTCCTACGAGCAGTACTTC
NA	NA	TRBV27	TRBJ2-7	CASSLSLGYLSYEQYF	TGTGCCAGCAGTTTATCCCTCGGGTACCTCAGCTACGAGCAGTACTTC
NA	NA	TRBV20-1	TRBJ2-5	CSAPLLTVYETQYF	TGCAGTGCTCCCTTATTGACAGTCTATGAGACCCAGTACTTC
TRBD2	once	TRBV14	TRBJ2-7	CASSQESRTSRRYEQYF	TGTGCCAGCAGCCAAGAATCCCGGACTAGCAGGCGGTACGAGCAGTACTTC
TRBD2	NA	TRBV7-9	TRBJ2-1	CASSPGLADIYNEQFF	TGTGCCAGCAGCCCGGGACTAGCGGATATCTACAATGAGCAGTTCTTC
NA	NA	TRBV20-1	TRBJ1-4	CSARAYRVTNEKRFF	TGCAGTGCTAGAGCCTACAGGGTTACTAATGAAAAACGGTTTTTT
TRBD1	NA	TRBV20-1	TRBJ1-1	CSAQTVDRGNWNTEAFF	TGCAGTGCTCAAACCGTAGACAGGGGGAACTGGAACACTGAAGCTTTCTTT
NA	NA	TRBV12-3/TRBV12-4	TRBJ2-1	CASSLWFDSYNEQFF	TGTGCCAGCAGTTTATGGTTCGACTCCTACAATGAGCAGTTCTTC
NA	NA	TRBV2	TRBJ2-5	CASSEGQGGYF	TGTGCCAGCAGTGAAGGCCAGGGTGGGTACTTC
NA	NA	TRBV12-3/TRBV12-4	TRBJ1-5	CASSFSGSNQPQHF	TGTGCCAGCAGTTTTTCAGGCAGCAATCAGCCCCAGCATTTT
TRBD1	NA	TRBV20-1	TRBJ1-2	CSASGTVSNYGYTF	TGCAGTGCTTCCGGGACAGTCTCTAACTATGGCTACACCTTC
NA	NA	TRBV6-4	TRBJ2-1	CASSELVGHEQFF	TGTGCCAGCAGTGAATTAGTGGGGCATGAGCAGTTCTTC
NA	few	TRBV5-5	TRBJ1-2	CASSLLAQYGYTF	TGTGCCAGCAGTTTGCTGGCGCAATATGGCTACACCTTC
NA	NA	TRBV6-6	TRBJ2-7	CASSYSPGEDDSYEQYF	TGTGCCAGCAGTTACTCCCCCGGGGAGGACGACTCCTACGAGCAGTACTTC
TRBD2	many	TRBV10-3	TRBJ2-1	CAVGLAGGPSQFF	TGTGCCGTAGGACTAGCGGGAGGCCCATCGCAGTTCTTC
NA	NA	TRBV2	TRBJ2-5	CASRGDSQETQYF	TGTGCCAGCAGGGGAGACAGCCAAGAGACCCAGTACTTC
NA	NA	TRBV5-5	TRBJ2-1	CASSWIAGSSYNEQFF	TGTGCCAGCAGCTGGATCGCAGGGAGCTCCTACAATGAGCAGTTCTTC
NA	NA	TRBV20-1	TRBJ2-7	CSASYGAGEQYF	TGCAGTGCTAGTTATGGGGCGGGAGAGCAGTACTTC
NA	few	TRBV3-1	TRBJ2-6	CASSPAGVGANVLTF	TGTGCCAGCAGCCCTGCAGGGGTCGGGGCCAACGTCCTGACTTTC
TRBD2	NA	TRBV6-1	TRBJ2-1	CASSDRTSGVRPYNEQFF	TGTGCCAGCAGTGACCGTACTAGCGGGGTACGACCCTACAATGAGCAGTTCTTC
TRBD1	many	TRBV5-1	TRBJ1-2	CASSSKRTGKKSYGYTF	TGCGCCAGCAGCTCAAAACGGACAGGGAAGAAGAGCTATGGCTACACCTTC
NA	NA	TRBV5-6	TRBJ2-3	CASRVSAGAGDTQYF	TGTGCCAGCAGGGTATCGGCGGGGGCTGGCGATACGCAGTATTTT
NA	NA	TRBV5-1	TRBJ2-5	CASSLVLGEETQYF	TGCGCCAGCAGCTTGGTCCTTGGGGAAGAGACCCAGTACTTC
NA	NA	TRBV12-3/TRBV12-4	TRBJ2-4	CASTSFLGRAKNIQYF	TGTGCCAGCACCTCCTTTCTCGGGAGAGCCAAAAACATTCAGTACTTC
NA	NA	TRBV7-8	TRBJ2-7	CASTERPGPYEQYF	TGTGCCAGCACCGAGAGGCCGGGGCCTTACGAGCAGTACTTC
TRBD1	NA	TRBV20-1	TRBJ1-5	CSARPGQGHNQPQHF	TGCAGTGCTAGGCCGGGACAGGGTCACAATCAGCCCCAGCATTTT
NA	NA	TRBV5-1	TRBJ2-5	CASSWAIALSQETQYF	TGCGCCAGCAGCTGGGCTATAGCCCTATCCCAAGAGACCCAGTACTTC
NA	NA	TRBV3-1	TRBJ2-7	CASSRGAGLSYEQYF	TGTGCCAGCAGCAGGGGGGCAGGATTGTCCTACGAGCAGTACTTC